This T cell receptor beta chain was recorded in a study of blood T cell repertoires in COVID-19. Overall study: T cells, B-cell-depleted T cells, or PBMCs supplied cDNA or gDNA.

The CDR3 spans 14 residues. CDR1 GTSNPN and CDR2 SVGIG come from the germline V gene (reference sequence). The trim removed 4 bases at V and 7 bases at J, leaving 7 bases unmatched. Per the original methods: Quantification of nucleated cells was approximated via reference gene primer amplification. TCRdb's copy holds only in-frame clones and misses some; the assay was immunoSEQ multiplex PCR. V and J calls and clone size come straight from that table; D and trimming were deduced from the DNA. Seen here are about 190,000 clones, approximately 84% observed once, and the top ten hold about 3.5%. Participants, about 18 to 90 years old, spanned 24 US areas. Donors of Cohort 3 who recovered were those that had two negative PCRs, clearance, or symptom resolution.

The sample consisted of PBMCs or T cells enriched from blood (not recorded which). V usage is TRBV30 and J usage is TRBJ2-1, with TRBD2 matching over 10 bases. This clonotype originated in a woman younger than 45 who had recovered from COVID-19. The DNA of the CDR3 is TGTGCCTGGACTAGCGGGAGAGGAGGTAATGAGCAGTTCTTC. Translation gives CAWTSGRGGNEQFF. The full variable domain, in which reference TRBV30 and TRBJ2-1 provide the parts outside the CDR3, is SQTIHQWPATLVQPVGSPLSLECTVEGTSNPNLYWYRQAAGRGLQLLFYSVGIGQISSEVPQNLSASRPQDRQFILSSKKLLLSDSGFYLCAWTSGRGGNEQFFGPGTRLTVL.